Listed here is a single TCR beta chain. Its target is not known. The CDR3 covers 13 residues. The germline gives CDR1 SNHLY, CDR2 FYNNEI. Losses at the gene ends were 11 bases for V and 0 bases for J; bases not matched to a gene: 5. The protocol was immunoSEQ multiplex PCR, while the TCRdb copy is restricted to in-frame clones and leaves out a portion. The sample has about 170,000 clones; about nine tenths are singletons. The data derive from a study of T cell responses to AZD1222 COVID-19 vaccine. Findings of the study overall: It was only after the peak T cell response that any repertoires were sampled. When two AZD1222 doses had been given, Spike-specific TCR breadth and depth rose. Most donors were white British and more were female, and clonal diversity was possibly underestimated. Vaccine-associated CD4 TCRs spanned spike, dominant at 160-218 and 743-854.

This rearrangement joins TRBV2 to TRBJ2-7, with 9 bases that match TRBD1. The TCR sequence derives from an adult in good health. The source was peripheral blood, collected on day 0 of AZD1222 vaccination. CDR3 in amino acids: CAGKTGGSYEQYF. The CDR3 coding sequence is TGTGCCGGGAAGACAGGGGGCTCCTACGAGCAGTACTTC.